This is a list of T cell receptor beta chains from one sample in a study of shared clonotypes between healthy human individuals. TCRdb keeps only in-frame clones here, not all; method: immunoSEQ multiplex PCR. The sample yields about a million clones, roughly 80% seen once. Sequencing used memory CD4+ T cells from PBMCs. The receptor source for this set is a man younger than 35 in good health. Some clones in this sample may be carry-over from other donors' samples. Both conserved end residues are part of each CDR3.

V	J	CDR3
TRBV19	TRBJ2-5	CASSISRDREETQYF
TRBV5-4	TRBJ2-1	CASRLTGADNEQFF
TRBV5-1	TRBJ2-1	CASQLHTEQFF
TRBV6-5	TRBJ2-6	CASAIPGANVLTF
TRBV5-3	TRBJ1-4	CARVRDSTITNEKLFF
TRBV7-2	TRBJ2-7	CASSPYLSYEQYF
TRBV28	TRBJ1-1	CASTARCTEAFF
TRBV19	TRBJ2-1	CASSIQASGRVGNEQFF
TRBV18	TRBJ1-1	CASSLQTLGDTEAFF
TRBV5-1	TRBJ2-3	CASSLRVGTSTDTQYF
TRBV28	TRBJ1-2	CASSSPQGPESWGYTF
TRBV27	TRBJ1-1	CASSRNRRVMNTEAFF
TRBV11-3	TRBJ2-5	CASSLWHQETQYF
TRBV27	TRBJ2-7	CATRRNGGLYEQYF
TRBV18	TRBJ2-1	CASSPASGSYNEQFF
TRBV7-8	TRBJ1-5	CASSPRQGSFQPQHF
TRBV6-4	TRBJ1-1	CASSPAFGQGHTEAFF
TRBV6-5	TRBJ2-2	CAIQTANTGELFF
TRBV28	TRBJ2-5	CASSSLAVQETQYF
TRBV20-1	TRBJ1-5	CSTRVSQPQHF
TRBV10-3	TRBJ2-2	CAISESWGANTGELFF
TRBV28	TRBJ1-1	CASSERNTEAFF
TRBV6-1	TRBJ2-7	CAATASSYEQYF
TRBV4-2	TRBJ2-3	CASSQEASDTQYF
TRBV4-1	TRBJ1-3	CASSQDQAQISGNTIYF
TRBV6-6	TRBJ1-2	CASSYSGATWGYTF
TRBV7-9	TRBJ2-3	CASSLILGLEDTQYF
TRBV30	TRBJ1-4	CAWGLGGRPNEKLFF
TRBV29-1	TRBJ2-3	CSHLAGESTDTQYF
TRBV19	TRBJ1-4	CASSRGQGTTNEKLFF
TRBV5-1	TRBJ2-2	CASSLATSFTGELFF
TRBV5-1	TRBJ2-1	CASSLGSSGRGTEQFF
TRBV6-6	TRBJ1-1	CASSTNDPGYTEAFF
TRBV7-7	NA	CASSPGRGLSYEQYF
TRBV4-3	TRBJ2-1	CASSQNIRSYNEQFF